The present entry profiles one T cell receptor beta chain with its context. TRB rearrangements spanning V, D and J were amplified using mixed TRB-A/B primers. One entry per CDR3 protein, called by TCRdb with MiXCR from the multiplex PCR reads. The sample contains approximately 20,000 distinct CDR3 sequences, around 38% of which appear only once. V was pared by 4 bases and J by 6 bases, with 19 bases between. The germline gives CDR1 LNHNV, CDR2 YYDKDF (reference sequence). The CDR3 loop spans 16 amino acids. Peripheral blood genomic DNA, not sorted cells or RNA, was the template. This specimen belongs to a study of T cell repertoires in aging, cancer and after chemotherapy.

The source of this sequence is a human donor with a solid tumor. The rearrangement links TRBV15 to TRBJ1-5; D might be TRBD1 (5 bases). The sequenced sample consisted of blood. The CDR3, as DNA: TGTGCCACCAGCACGCCGGGACTTCGGGTGGCTCAGCCCCAGCATTTT. Amino acid sequence: CATSTPGLRVAQPQHF. The full variable domain, with the rest looked up from reference TRBV15 and TRBJ1-5, is DAMVIQNPRYQVTQFGKPVTLSCSQTLNHNVMYWYQQKSSQAPKLLFHYYDKDFNNEADTPDNFQSRRPNTSFCFLDIRSPGLGDTAMYLCATSTPGLRVAQPQHFGDGTRLSIL.